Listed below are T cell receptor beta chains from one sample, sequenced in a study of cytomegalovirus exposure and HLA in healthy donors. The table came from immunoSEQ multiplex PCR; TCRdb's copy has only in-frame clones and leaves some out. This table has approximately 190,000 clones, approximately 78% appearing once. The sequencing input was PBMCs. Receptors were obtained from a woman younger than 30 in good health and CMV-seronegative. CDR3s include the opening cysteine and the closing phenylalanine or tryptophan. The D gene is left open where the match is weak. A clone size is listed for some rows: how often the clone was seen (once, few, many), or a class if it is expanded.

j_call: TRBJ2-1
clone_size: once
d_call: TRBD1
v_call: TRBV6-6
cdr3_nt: TGTGCCAGCAGTTGGACAGGGTGGGATGAGCAGTTCTTC
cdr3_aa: CASSWTGWDEQFF

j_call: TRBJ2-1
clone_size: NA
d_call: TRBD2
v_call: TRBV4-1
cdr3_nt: TGCGCCAGCAGCCAATGGGAGGGAGCCCCATACAATGAGCAGTTCTTC
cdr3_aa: CASSQWEGAPYNEQFF

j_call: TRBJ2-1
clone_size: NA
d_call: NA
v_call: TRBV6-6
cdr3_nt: TGTGCCAGCCGCACGGGCAATGAGCAGTTCTTC
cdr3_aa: CASRTGNEQFF

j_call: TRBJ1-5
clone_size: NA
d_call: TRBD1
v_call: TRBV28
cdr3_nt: TGTGCCATCGGAACAGGGGCCCAGCATTTT
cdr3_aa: CAIGTGAQHF

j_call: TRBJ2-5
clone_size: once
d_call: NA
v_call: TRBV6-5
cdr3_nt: TGTGCCAGCAGTTTATGGACAGATCAAGAGACCCAGTACTTC
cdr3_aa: CASSLWTDQETQYF

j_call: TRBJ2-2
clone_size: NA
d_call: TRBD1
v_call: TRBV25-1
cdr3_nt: TGTGCCAGCGGACAGGGGGGGGCCGGGGAGCTGTTTTTT
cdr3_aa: CASGQGGAGELFF

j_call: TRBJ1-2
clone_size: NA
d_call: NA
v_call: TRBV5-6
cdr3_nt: TGTGCCAGCAGCGCAGTTACTGGGGCTTTCTATGGCTACACCTTC
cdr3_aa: CASSAVTGAFYGYTF

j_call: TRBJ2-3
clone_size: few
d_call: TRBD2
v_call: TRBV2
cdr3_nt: TGTGCCAGTAGTCGGGGGGGCGCAGATACGCAGTATTTT
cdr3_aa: CASSRGGADTQYF

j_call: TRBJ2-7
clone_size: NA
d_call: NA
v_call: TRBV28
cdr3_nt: TGTGCCAGCAGTTCTACCCCGGGCGGGCGGTACTTC
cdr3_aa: CASSSTPGGRYF

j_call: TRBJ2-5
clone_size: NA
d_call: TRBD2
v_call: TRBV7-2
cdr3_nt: TGTGCCAGTAATAGGTGGGGGGAGGGAGAGACCCAGTACTTC
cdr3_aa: CASNRWGEGETQYF

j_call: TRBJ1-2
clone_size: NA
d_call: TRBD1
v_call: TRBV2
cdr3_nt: TGTGCCAGCAGTGACATATTAGACAGGGTTTATGGCTACACCTTC
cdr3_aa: CASSDILDRVYGYTF

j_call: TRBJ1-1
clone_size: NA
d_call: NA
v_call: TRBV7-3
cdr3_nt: TGTGCCAGCAGCTTAACGAGGGGGACTGAAGCTTTCTTT
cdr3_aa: CASSLTRGTEAFF

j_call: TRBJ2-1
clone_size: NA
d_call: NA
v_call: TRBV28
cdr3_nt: TGTGCCAGCAGTTTATCCGAGCTCAATGAGCAGTTCTTC
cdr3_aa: CASSLSELNEQFF

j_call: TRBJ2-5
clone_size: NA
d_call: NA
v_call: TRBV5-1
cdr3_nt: TGCGCCAGCAGCCTTGTAAGTGGGGCTGGGACCCAGTACTTC
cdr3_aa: CASSLVSGAGTQYF

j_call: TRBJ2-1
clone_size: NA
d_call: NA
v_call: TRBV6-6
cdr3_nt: TGTGCCAGCAGTTACGGCCAGGACAACAATGAGCAGTTCTTC
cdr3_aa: CASSYGQDNNEQFF

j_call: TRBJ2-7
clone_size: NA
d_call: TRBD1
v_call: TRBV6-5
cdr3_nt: TGTGCCAGCAGTTTCCGGGACAGCGGCTACGAGCAGTACTTC
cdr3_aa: CASSFRDSGYEQYF

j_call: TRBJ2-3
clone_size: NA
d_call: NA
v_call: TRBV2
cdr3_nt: TGTGCCAGCGTAAGTGTCTTAGAAGACACAGATACGCAGTATTTT
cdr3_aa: CASVSVLEDTDTQYF

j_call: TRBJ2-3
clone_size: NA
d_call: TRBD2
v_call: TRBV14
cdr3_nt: TGTGCCAGCAGCCAAGAAATCCGGCGGGAGGGATCCAGGGATACGCAGTATTTT
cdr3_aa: CASSQEIRREGSRDTQYF

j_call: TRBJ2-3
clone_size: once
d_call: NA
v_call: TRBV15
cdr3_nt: TGTGCCACCAGCAGAGATACTTCGCTAGCGAGCACAGATACGCAGTATTTT
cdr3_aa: CATSRDTSLASTDTQYF

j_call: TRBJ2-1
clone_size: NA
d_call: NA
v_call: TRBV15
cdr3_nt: TGTGCCACCAGCAGAGCGGACGGCGGGGATGAGCAGTTCTTC
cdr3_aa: CATSRADGGDEQFF

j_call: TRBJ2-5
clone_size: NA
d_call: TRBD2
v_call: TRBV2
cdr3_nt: TGTGCCAGCAGCAAGGGACTAGCGGGAGGGACAGAGACCCAGTACTTC
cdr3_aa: CASSKGLAGGTETQYF

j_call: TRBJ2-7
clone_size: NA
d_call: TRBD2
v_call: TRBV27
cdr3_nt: TGTGCCAGCAAGGGGAGGGATTCTCTATTTTACGAGCAGTACTTC
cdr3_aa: CASKGRDSLFYEQYF

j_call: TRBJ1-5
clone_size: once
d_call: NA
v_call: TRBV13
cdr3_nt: TGTGCCAGCAGCGGAAACAGGGAACAGCCCCAGCATTTT
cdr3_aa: CASSGNREQPQHF

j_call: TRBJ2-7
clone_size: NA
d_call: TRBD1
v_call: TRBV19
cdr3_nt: TGTGCCAGTAGTATAGGGGACAGGTTACACTACGAGCAGTACTTC
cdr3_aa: CASSIGDRLHYEQYF